The clone carrying this T cell receptor beta chain was observed a few times. Its antigen is unknown. This record belongs to a study of Graves' ophthalmopathy and Graves' hyperthyroidism. The germline V gene encodes CDR1 SGHAT and CDR2 FQNNGV. V lost 4 bases and J lost 2, with 9 bases in between. This CDR3 spans 13 amino acids. Researchers took RNA transcripts and amplified TCR beta CDR3 regions from them. A first-round RT-PCR used HTBI primers, followed by a second-round multiplex PCR. From the multiplex PCR reads, TCRdb called clonotypes with MiXCR, one entry per CDR3 protein. The sample consists of about 480,000 distinct CDR3 sequences, over 13% of them appearing once. Study-level points and caveats: For predicting ophthalmopathy progression, the model had about 66% sensitivity and 72% to 75% specificity.

Sequenced input: blood. The source of this sequence is a woman in her 30s with Graves' ophthalmopathy. V usage is TRBV11-2 and J usage is TRBJ2-7; D is unresolved. CDR3 residues: CASSYTQTYEQYF. The CDR3 nucleotides are TGTGCCAGCAGCTATACACAGACCTACGAGCAGTACTTC.